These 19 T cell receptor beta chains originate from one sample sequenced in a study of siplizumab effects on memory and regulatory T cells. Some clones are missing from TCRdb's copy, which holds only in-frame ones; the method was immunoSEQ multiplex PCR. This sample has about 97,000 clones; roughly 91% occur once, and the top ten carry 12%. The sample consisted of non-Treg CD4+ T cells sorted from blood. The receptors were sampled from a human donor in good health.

The DNA of the CDR3 is TGTGCCAGCAGCGTAGGGACTAGCGGGAGTAAGGGTTACAATGAGCAGTTCTTC. This encodes CASSVGTSGSKGYNEQFF. This chain connects TRBV9 to TRBJ2-1, with 13 bases identical to TRBD2. The trim removed 0 bases at V and 4 bases at J, leaving 7 bases unmatched. Germline V CDR1 and CDR2: SGDLS, YYNGEE. The CDR3 length is 18 residues.

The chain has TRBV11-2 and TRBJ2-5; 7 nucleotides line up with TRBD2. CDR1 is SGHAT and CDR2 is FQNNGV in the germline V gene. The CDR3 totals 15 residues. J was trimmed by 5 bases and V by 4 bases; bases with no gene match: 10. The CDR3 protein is CASSYPVGGMETQYF. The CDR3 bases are TGTGCCAGCAGCTACCCCGTGGGAGGGATGGAGACCCAGTACTTC.

The CDR3 here is CASSLGGGTEAFF. The CDR3 nucleotides read TGTGCCAGCAGCTTAGGTGGGGGCACTGAAGCTTTCTTT. The chain joins TRBV7-3 to TRBJ1-1, with D possibly TRBD1 on 5 matching bases. Germline CDR1 reads SGHTA; CDR2 reads FQGTGA. V was trimmed by 2 bases and J by 4 bases, leaving 8 bases between them. The CDR3 runs 13 residues.

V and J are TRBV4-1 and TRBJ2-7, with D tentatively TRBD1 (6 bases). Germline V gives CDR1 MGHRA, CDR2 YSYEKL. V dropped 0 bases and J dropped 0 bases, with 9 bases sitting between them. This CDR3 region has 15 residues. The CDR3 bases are TGCGCCAGCAGCCAAGAGGACAGCAGCTCCTACGAGCAGTACTTC. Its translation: CASSQEDSSSYEQYF.

The CDR3 loop reads CASSVGSGETQYF. The CDR3 DNA follows: TGCGCCAGCAGCGTAGGTTCGGGGGAGACCCAGTACTTC. This chain links TRBV5-1 with TRBJ2-5, with TRBD2 as a possible D gene (5 bases). Per the germline V gene, CDR1 is SGHRS and CDR2 is YFSETQ. This CDR3 has 13 residues. V was pared by 4 bases and J by 5 bases, with 12 bases between.

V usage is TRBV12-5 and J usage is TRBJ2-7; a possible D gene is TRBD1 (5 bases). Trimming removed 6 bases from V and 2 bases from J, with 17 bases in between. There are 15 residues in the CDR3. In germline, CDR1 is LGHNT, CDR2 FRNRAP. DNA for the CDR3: TGTGCTAGTGGCTCTGCTCGCGACAGTCCCTACGAGCAGTACTTC. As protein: CASGSARDSPYEQYF.

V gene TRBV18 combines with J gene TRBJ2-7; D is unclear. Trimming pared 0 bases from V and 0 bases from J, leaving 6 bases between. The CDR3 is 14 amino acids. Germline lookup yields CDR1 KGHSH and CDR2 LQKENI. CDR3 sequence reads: CASSPPGFSYEQYF. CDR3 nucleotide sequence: TGTGCCAGCTCACCACCAGGATTCTCCTACGAGCAGTACTTC.

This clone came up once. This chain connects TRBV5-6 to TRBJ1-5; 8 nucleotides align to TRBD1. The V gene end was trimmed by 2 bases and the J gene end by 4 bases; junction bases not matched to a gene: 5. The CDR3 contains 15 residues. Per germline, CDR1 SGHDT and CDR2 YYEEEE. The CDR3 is CASSFRTGRNQPQHF. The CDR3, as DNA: TGTGCCAGCAGCTTTCGGACAGGGCGGAATCAGCCCCAGCATTTT. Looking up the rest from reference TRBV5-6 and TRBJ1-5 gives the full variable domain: DAGVTQSPTHLIKTRGQQVTLRCSPKSGHDTVSWYQQALGQGPQFIFQYYEEEERQRGNFPDRFSGHQFPNYSSELNVNALLLGDSALYLCASSFRTGRNQPQHFGDGTRLSIL.

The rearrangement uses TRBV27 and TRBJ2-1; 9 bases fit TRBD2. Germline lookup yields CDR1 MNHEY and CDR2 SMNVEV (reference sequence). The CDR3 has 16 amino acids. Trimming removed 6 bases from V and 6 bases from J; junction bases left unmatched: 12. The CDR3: CASSRVRVREGNEQFF. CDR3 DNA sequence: TGTGCCAGCAGCCGAGTGAGGGTGCGGGAGGGCAATGAGCAGTTCTTC.

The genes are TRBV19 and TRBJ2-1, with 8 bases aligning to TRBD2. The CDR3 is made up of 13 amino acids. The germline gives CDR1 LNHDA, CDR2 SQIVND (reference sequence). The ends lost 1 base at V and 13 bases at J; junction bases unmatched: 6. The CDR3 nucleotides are TGTGCCAGTAGTATAGTAATGGCGGGGGGACAGTTCTTC. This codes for CASSIVMAGGQFF.

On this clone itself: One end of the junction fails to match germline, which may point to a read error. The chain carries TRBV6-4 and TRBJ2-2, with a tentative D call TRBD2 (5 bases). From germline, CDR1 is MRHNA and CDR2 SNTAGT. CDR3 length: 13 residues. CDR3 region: CASRDFEGGELFF. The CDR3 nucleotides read TGTGCCAGCAGGGACTTCGAAGGCGGGGAGCTGTTTTTT.

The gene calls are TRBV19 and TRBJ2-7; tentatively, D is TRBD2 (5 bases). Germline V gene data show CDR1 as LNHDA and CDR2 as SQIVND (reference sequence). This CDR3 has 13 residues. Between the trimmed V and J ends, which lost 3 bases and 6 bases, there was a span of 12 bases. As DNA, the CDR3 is TGTGCCAGTAGTATGCGGCGGGTGTCCGAGCAGTACTTC. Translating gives CASSMRRVSEQYF.

The CDR3 DNA is TGTGCCATCAGTGAGCCGAGTACTAGCGGGAAATTTAACATTCAGTACTTC. Protein product: CAISEPSTSGKFNIQYF. This chain connects TRBV10-3 to TRBJ2-4; 10 bases fit TRBD2. The germline gives CDR1 ENHRY, CDR2 SYGVKD. V was clipped by 2 bases and J by 7 bases; unmatched bases: 11. The CDR3 is made up of 17 amino acids.

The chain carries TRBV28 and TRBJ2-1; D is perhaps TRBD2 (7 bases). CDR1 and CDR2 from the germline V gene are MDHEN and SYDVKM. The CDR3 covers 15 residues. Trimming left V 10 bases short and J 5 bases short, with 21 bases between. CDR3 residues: CAIKDPTGGHNEQFF. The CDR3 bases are TGTGCCATTAAGGACCCCACGGGGGGCCACAATGAGCAGTTCTTC.

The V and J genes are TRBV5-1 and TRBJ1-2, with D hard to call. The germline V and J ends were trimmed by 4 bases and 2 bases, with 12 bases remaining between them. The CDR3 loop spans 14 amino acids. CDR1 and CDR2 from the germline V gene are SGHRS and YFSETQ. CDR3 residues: CASSIDGLNYGYTF. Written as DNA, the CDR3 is TGCGCCAGCAGCATAGACGGGTTAAACTATGGCTACACCTTC.

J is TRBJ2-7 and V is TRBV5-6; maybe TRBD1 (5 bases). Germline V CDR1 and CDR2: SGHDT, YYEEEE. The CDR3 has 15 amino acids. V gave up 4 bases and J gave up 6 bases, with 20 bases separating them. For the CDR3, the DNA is TGTGCCAGCAGCGAGACCCCAAATGGGGCCCCCGAGCAGTACTTC. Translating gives CASSETPNGAPEQYF.

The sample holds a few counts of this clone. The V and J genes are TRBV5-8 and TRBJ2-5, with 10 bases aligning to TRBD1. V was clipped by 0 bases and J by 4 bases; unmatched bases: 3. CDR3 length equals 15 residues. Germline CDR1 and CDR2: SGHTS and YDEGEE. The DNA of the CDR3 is TGTGCCAGCAGCTTGGGACAGGGGGCTCGAGAGACCCAGTACTTC. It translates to CASSLGQGARETQYF.

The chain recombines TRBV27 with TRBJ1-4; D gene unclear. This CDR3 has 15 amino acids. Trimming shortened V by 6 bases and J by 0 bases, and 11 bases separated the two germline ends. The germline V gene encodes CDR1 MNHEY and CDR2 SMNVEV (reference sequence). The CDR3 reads CASRRGRATNEKLFF. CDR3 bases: TGTGCCAGCAGGAGAGGGCGTGCAACTAATGAAAAACTGTTTTTT. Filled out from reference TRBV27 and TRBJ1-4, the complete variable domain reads EAQVTQNPRYLITVTGKKLTVTCSQNMNHEYMSWYRQDPGLGLRQIYYSMNVEVTDKGDVPEGYKVSRKEKRNFPLILESPSPNQTSLYFCASRRGRATNEKLFFGSGTQLSVL.

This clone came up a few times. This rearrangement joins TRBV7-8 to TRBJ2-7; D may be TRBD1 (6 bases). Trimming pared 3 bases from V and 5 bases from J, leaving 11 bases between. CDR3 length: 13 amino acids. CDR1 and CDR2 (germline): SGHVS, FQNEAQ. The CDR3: CASSLNRADEQYF. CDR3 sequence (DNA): TGTGCCAGCAGCTTGAACAGGGCCGACGAGCAGTACTTC.